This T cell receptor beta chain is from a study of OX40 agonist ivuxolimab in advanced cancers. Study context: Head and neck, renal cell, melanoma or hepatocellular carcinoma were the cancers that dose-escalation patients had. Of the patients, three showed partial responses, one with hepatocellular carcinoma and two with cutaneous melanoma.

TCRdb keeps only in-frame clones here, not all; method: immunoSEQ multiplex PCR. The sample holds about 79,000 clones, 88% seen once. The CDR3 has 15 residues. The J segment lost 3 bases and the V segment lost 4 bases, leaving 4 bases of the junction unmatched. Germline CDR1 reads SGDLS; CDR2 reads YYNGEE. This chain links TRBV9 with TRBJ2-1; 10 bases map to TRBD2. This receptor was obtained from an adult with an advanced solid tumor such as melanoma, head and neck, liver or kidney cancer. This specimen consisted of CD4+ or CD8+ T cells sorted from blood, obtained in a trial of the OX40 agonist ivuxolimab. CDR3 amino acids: CASSPGTSVYNEQFF. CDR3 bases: TGTGCCAGCAGCCCCGGGACTAGCGTCTACAATGAGCAGTTCTTC.